This T cell receptor (beta chain) was observed in a study of response to subunit inactivated influenza vaccine. Study results and limitations: Authors suggested few new T cells are recruited by each seasonal influenza vaccination.

TCRdb re-derived calls from the RT-PCR reads in MiXCR, one entry per CDR3 protein. The sample contains 710,000 or so distinct CDR3 sequences, 15% to 19% of which appear only once. This clonotype was detected a few times. Its antigen is not known. The CDR3 spans 15 residues. V was trimmed by 6 bases and J by 3 bases, leaving 15 bases between them. This receptor was taken from a man aged 45-60 years who received an inactivated influenza vaccine. The rearrangement links TRBV12-3 or TRBV12-4 to TRBJ1-3; D perhaps matches TRBD1 (5 bases). This specimen was PBMCs from blood, taken about 13 days after vaccination. Written as DNA, the CDR3 is TGTGCCAGCAGCGGTGGTACAGGACTTGGAAACACCATATATTTT. This gives the protein CASSGGTGLGNTIYF.